This TCR beta chain was obtained from a study of blood T cell repertoires in COVID-19. Across the study: From the United States, Italy and Spain came samples of acute and convalescent COVID-19. T cells, B-cell-depleted T cells, or PBMCs supplied cDNA or gDNA.

V was pared by 1 base and J by 5 bases, with 12 bases between. The CDR3 is made up of 15 amino acids. In germline, CDR1 is SNHLY, CDR2 FYNNEI. Original processing methods: Reference gene primers were amplified, and this amplification served to estimate nucleated cell counts. This table comes from immunoSEQ multiplex PCR, and its TCRdb copy is limited to in-frame clones, with some not included. The DNA was the basis for D and trimming; V, J and clone size are from that table. The repertoire consists of just over 90,000 clones, with 70% to 80% occurring once and the leading ten covering approximately 15%.

The sample taken for sequencing was peripheral blood. The chain links TRBV2 to TRBJ1-5, with D perhaps matching TRBD1 (6 bases). This receptor was identified in a human donor in a cohort sampled during active COVID-19. The CDR3 reads CASSEEQGRDQPQHF. CDR3 nucleotide sequence: TGTGCCAGCAGTGAAGAGCAGGGGAGGGATCAGCCCCAGCATTTT. Using reference TRBV2 and TRBJ1-5 for the parts outside the CDR3, the full variable domain is EPEVTQTPSHQVTQMGQEVILRCVPISNHLYFYWYRQILGQKVEFLVSFYNNEISEKSEIFDDQFSVERPDGSNFTLKIRSTKLEDSAMYFCASSEEQGRDQPQHFGDGTRLSIL.